The rows below give T cell receptor beta chains drawn from one sample of a study of memory CD4+ T cells and cytomegalovirus serostatus. This table comes from immunoSEQ multiplex PCR, and its TCRdb copy is limited to in-frame clones, with some not included. The sample contains 45,000 to 55,000 clones, 75% to 85% of which appear only once. Sequenced: memory CD4+ T cells from blood. The source is an adult in good health and CMV-seronegative. Both conserved end residues are part of each CDR3. The D gene is left open where the match is weak. Rows give clone size only sometimes, using once, few, many, or a class for an expanded clone.

TRBJ2-3 | 15 | TRBV7-7 | . | . | TGTGCTAGCAGCCCCGGGGGAGGCCGGGAAGATACGCAGTATTTT | CASSPGGGREDTQYF
TRBJ2-2 | 16 | TRBV30 | TRBD2 | once | TGTGCCTGGAGTGGGGGGGTCCGGGAGGACACCGGGGAGCTGTTTTTT | CAWSGGVREDTGELFF
TRBJ1-1 | 12 | TRBV27 | . | few | TGTGCCAGCAGTTTCGGGAACACTGAAGCTTTCTTT | CASSFGNTEAFF
TRBJ1-2 | 14 | TRBV6-6 | TRBD1 | . | TGTGCCAGCAGTGACCAGGGGGCGCTTTATGGCTACACCTTC | CASSDQGALYGYTF
TRBJ1-1 | 14 | TRBV6-5 | . | . | TGTGCCAGCACCGACTGGGGGGCTGGCACTGAAGCTTTCTTT | CASTDWGAGTEAFF
TRBJ1-5 | 14 | TRBV6-1 | . | . | TGTGCCAGCAGCTTTAAGGGGTCCGTCCAGCCCCAGCATTTT | CASSFKGSVQPQHF
TRBJ2-7 | 14 | TRBV18 | TRBD1 | . | TGTGCCAGCTCACGAGGGACAGGAGAATACGAGCAGTACTTC | CASSRGTGEYEQYF
TRBJ1-4 | 15 | TRBV7-2 | . | . | TGTGCCAGCAGCTTAGTGGGAGCAGCTAATGAAAAACTGTTTTTT | CASSLVGAANEKLFF
TRBJ1-3 | 13 | TRBV28 | TRBD1 | . | TGTGCCAGTCAGGGGGCTATGGGAAACACCATATATTTT | CASQGAMGNTIYF
TRBJ2-5 | 15 | TRBV11-2 | . | . | TGTGCCAGCAGCCTCCTAGGACCCCGGGGAGAGACCCAGTACTTC | CASSLLGPRGETQYF
TRBJ1-2 | 15 | TRBV9 | TRBD1 | . | TGTGCCAGCAGCGTAGGGGACAGGGGCGCCTATGGCTACACCTTC | CASSVGDRGAYGYTF
TRBJ2-2 | 14 | TRBV10-1 | . | few | TGCGCCAGCAGCCTAGATTCGAACACCGGGGAGCTGTTTTTT | CASSLDSNTGELFF
TRBJ2-1 | 13 | TRBV2 | . | . | TGTGCCAGCAAACTGACAGATTACAATGAGCAGTTCTTC | CASKLTDYNEQFF
TRBJ2-6 | 15 | TRBV6-6 | . | . | TGTGCCAGCAGTTATTCGATCTCTGGGGCCAACGTCCTGACTTTC | CASSYSISGANVLTF
TRBJ2-5 | 15 | TRBV5-1 | TRBD1 | . | TGCGCCAGCAGCATCCAGGGACAGCCCGGGGAGACCCAGTACTTC | CASSIQGQPGETQYF
TRBJ1-5 | 11 | TRBV6-1 | . | . | TGTGCCAGCAGCGTTTATCAGCCCCAGCATTTT | CASSVYQPQHF
TRBJ2-6 | 14 | TRBV5-1 | . | . | TGCGCCAGCAGCGTTTTTGCTGGGGCCAACGTCCTGACTTTC | CASSVFAGANVLTF
TRBJ1-4 | 14 | TRBV6-1 | TRBD1 | once | TGTGCCAGCAGTGATCGACAGGGGAATGAAAAACTGTTTTTT | CASSDRQGNEKLFF
TRBJ1-1 | 13 | TRBV7-6 | . | . | TGTGCCAGCAGCGCGGACACGAACACTGAAGCTTTCTTT | CASSADTNTEAFF
TRBJ2-5 | 16 | TRBV6-5 | TRBD1 | . | TGTGCCAGCAGTTATTCGGGACAGGGGAGGGAAGAGACCCAGTACTTC | CASSYSGQGREETQYF
TRBJ1-2 | 16 | TRBV27 | . | . | TGTGCCAGCAGTTTATCGGACAAAATACTCAACTATGGCTACACCTTC | CASSLSDKILNYGYTF
TRBJ2-5 | 13 | TRBV7-3 | . | . | TGTGCCAGCAGCCTCCTAGCCCAAGAGACCCAGTACTTC | CASSLLAQETQYF
TRBJ1-3 | 15 | TRBV6-1 | TRBD1 | . | TGTGCCAGCAGTGGCCCGGGACAGGGTTATTACACCATATATTTT | CASSGPGQGYYTIYF
TRBJ2-3 | 15 | TRBV11-2 | TRBD2 | . | TGTGCCAGCAGCTACGGCGGGGGATACACAGATACGCAGTATTTT | CASSYGGGYTDTQYF
TRBJ2-7 | 16 | TRBV10-3 | TRBD1 | . | TGTGCCATCAGTGAAGCGTTGGTGACAGGGCTCTACGAGCAGTACTTC | CAISEALVTGLYEQYF
TRBJ2-2 | 15 | TRBV5-1 | . | few | TGCGCCAGCATAGCCGGGGGGACAGTTAACGGGGAGCTGTTTTTT | CASIAGGTVNGELFF
TRBJ2-7 | 13 | TRBV18 | . | . | TGTGCCAGCTCACCTTTGACAGAGGGCGAGCAGTACTTC | CASSPLTEGEQYF
TRBJ1-2 | 10 | TRBV28 | . | medium-sized | TGTGCCACGAAAAAGATTGGCTACACCTTC | CATKKIGYTF
TRBJ2-3 | 15 | TRBV6-6 | . | . | TGTGCCAGCAGTTACTCGGGGCAGGGCTCGGATACGCAGTATTTT | CASSYSGQGSDTQYF
TRBJ1-1 | 13 | TRBV2 | TRBD1 | . | TGTGCCAGCAACGGACAGGGATGGACTGAAGCTTTCTTT | CASNGQGWTEAFF
TRBJ2-3 | 20 | TRBV5-1 | TRBD2 | . | TGCGCCAGCAGCCGGGGTAGACAAACGAGCGGGACGGAGAGCACAGATACGCAGTATTTT | CASSRGRQTSGTESTDTQYF
TRBJ2-1 | 15 | TRBV7-2 | TRBD1 | . | TGTGCCAGCAGCTTAACAGGGGCGGAGCGCAATGAGCAGTTCTTC | CASSLTGAERNEQFF
TRBJ2-3 | 13 | TRBV10-3 | . | . | TGTGCCATCGGGCAGGGAAGAGGAGATACGCAGTATTTT | CAIGQGRGDTQYF